This TCR beta chain appears in the sequencing data of a study of blood T cell repertoires in COVID-19. Assay used: immunoSEQ multiplex PCR; TCRdb lists only in-frame clones, some missing. The sample has some 290,000 clones; roughly 90% are singletons. The Seattle patients joined while their infection was active and were tracked longitudinally afterward. Germline V gene lookup returns CDR1 KGHSH and CDR2 LQKENI. The V gene lost 3 bases and the J gene lost 0 bases, with 11 bases spanning the gap. This CDR3 is 15 amino acids long. This chain links TRBV18 with TRBJ1-1; D uncertain. This clonotype was sampled from a woman in her twenties or thirties with COVID-19, enrolled during active disease. What was sequenced was peripheral blood. The CDR3, as DNA: TGTGCCAGCTCACCCTTGGAGACGGTGAACACTGAAGCTTTCTTT. Residues: CASSPLETVNTEAFF.